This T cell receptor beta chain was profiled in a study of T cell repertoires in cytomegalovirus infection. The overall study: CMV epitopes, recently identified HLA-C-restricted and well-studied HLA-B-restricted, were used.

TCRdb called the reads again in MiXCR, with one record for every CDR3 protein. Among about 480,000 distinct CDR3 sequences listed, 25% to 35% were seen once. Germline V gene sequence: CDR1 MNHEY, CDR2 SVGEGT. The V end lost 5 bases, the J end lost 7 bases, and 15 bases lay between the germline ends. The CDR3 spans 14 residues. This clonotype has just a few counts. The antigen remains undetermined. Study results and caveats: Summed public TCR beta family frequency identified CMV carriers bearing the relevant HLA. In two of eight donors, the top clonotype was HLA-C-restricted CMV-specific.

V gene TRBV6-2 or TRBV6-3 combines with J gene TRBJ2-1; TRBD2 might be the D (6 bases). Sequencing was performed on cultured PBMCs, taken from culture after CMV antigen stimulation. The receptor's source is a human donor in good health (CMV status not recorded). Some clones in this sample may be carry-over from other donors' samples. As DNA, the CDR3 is TGTGCCAGCAGTGGCGGGGCCCGGCGAAATGAGCAGTTCTTC. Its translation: CASSGGARRNEQFF.